One sample yielded the 29 T cell receptor beta chains listed below, sequenced in a study of blood T cell repertoires in COVID-19. Here immunoSEQ multiplex PCR was the method, and the copy in TCRdb shows in-frame clones only, minus some. The repertoire holds under 250,000 clones, with around four fifths as singletons. Sequencing input: peripheral blood. Every receptor here comes from a woman aged 70-85 years with active or convalescent COVID-19.

A remark on this clone: One end of the junction fails to match germline, which may point to a read error. The rearrangement links TRBV4-2 to TRBJ1-2; D is undetermined. The CDR3 loop spans 14 amino acids. The germline V gene has CDR1 LGHNA and CDR2 YNFKEQ. CDR3 sequence reads: CASSQGSSGYGYTF. The CDR3 DNA reads TGTGCCAGCAGTCAAGGCTCGTCGGGCTATGGCTACACCTTC.

The V call is TRBV5-1, the J call TRBJ2-2; TRBD1 matches 7 bases. The ends lost 3 bases at V and 4 bases at J; junction bases unmatched: 6. In germline, CDR1 is SGHRS, CDR2 YFSETQ. The CDR3 has 15 amino acids. The CDR3 nucleotides read TGCGCCAGCAGCTGGGACAGCCCTGGCACCGGGGAGCTGTTTTTT. Translated, it gives CASSWDSPGTGELFF.

V is TRBV7-8 and J is TRBJ1-1; no definite D call. CDR1 and CDR2 from the germline V gene are SGHVS and FQNEAQ. The CDR3 has 13 residues. The V end lost 3 bases, the J end lost 0 bases, and 5 bases lay between the germline ends. The CDR3 DNA is TGTGCCAGCAGCTTTGAGGTGAACACTGAAGCTTTCTTT. This gives the protein CASSFEVNTEAFF.

The chain carries TRBV5-5 and TRBJ2-3; the match to TRBD2 covers 13 bases. Germline loops: CDR1 SGHKS, CDR2 YYEKEE (reference sequence). CDR3 length: 15 amino acids. The V segment lost 5 bases and the J segment 4 bases; nucleotides outside the gene matches: 4. The CDR3 reads CASSSTSGGADTQYF. The CDR3 DNA is TGTGCCAGCAGTTCTACTAGCGGGGGGGCAGATACGCAGTATTTT.

This chain links TRBV9 with TRBJ1-4; weak D call: TRBD1 (5 bases). V was pared by 3 bases and J by 8 bases, with 14 bases between. The CDR3 is made up of 14 amino acids. Germline values: CDR1 SGDLS, CDR2 YYNGEE. CDR3 region: CASSAPGGGEKLFF. The CDR3 region has the DNA TGTGCCAGCAGCGCCCCGGGGGGAGGAGAAAAACTGTTTTTT.

This chain links TRBV18 with TRBJ1-1; 7 nucleotides align to TRBD1. Germline CDR1 KGHSH, CDR2 LQKENI. The V segment lost 3 bases and the J segment 1 base; nucleotides outside the gene matches: 5. The CDR3 contains 15 residues. The CDR3 loop is CASSPFRDRNTEAFF. CDR3 DNA: TGTGCCAGCTCACCCTTCCGGGACAGGAACACTGAAGCTTTCTTT.

The chain combines TRBV6-1 with TRBJ2-1, with D possibly being TRBD2 (6 bases). The ends were cut back, 3 bases at V and 3 bases at J, with 12 bases in the middle. This CDR3 region has 15 residues. CDR1 MNHNS and CDR2 SASEGT come from the germline V gene. CDR3: CASSDRLANYNEQFF. The CDR3 DNA sequence: TGTGCCAGCAGTGATAGGCTAGCGAACTACAATGAGCAGTTCTTC.

V usage is TRBV3-1 (or the pseudogene TRBV3-2) and J usage is TRBJ1-2; TRBD1 is a possible D gene (5 bases). This CDR3 is built from 12 residues. Germline assignment: CDR1 LGHDT and CDR2 YNNKEL (reference sequence). V lost 4 bases and J 5 bases, leaving 8 bases between the germline ends. The CDR3: CASSPQGYGYTF. As DNA, the CDR3 is TGTGCCAGCAGCCCTCAGGGATATGGCTACACCTTC.

The gene calls are TRBV30 and TRBJ1-5, with D perhaps matching TRBD1 (6 bases). Trimming stripped 0 bases from V and 7 bases from J, with 13 bases between. CDR3 length: 14 residues. The germline V gene encodes CDR1 GTSNPN and CDR2 SVGIG (reference sequence). The CDR3 DNA follows: TGTGCCTGGAGTGTACGCAGTGGGGGCCAGCCCCAGCATTTT. Its translation: CAWSVRSGGQPQHF.

The rearrangement joins TRBV7-2 to TRBJ2-7, with 9 bases that match TRBD1. J gave up 3 bases and V 5 bases, and 5 bases lay outside the gene matches. CDR3 length: 14 amino acids. Germline values: CDR1 SGHTA, CDR2 FQGNSA. The CDR3 loop reads CASSLLGQGYEQYF. As DNA, the CDR3 is TGTGCCAGCAGCCTGCTGGGACAGGGCTACGAGCAGTACTTC.

The chain recombines TRBV10-3 with TRBJ2-2, with 15 positions matching TRBD2. J lost 1 base, V lost 10 bases, and 4 bases had no gene match. The CDR3 runs to 16 residues. Germline assignment: CDR1 ENHRY and CDR2 SYGVKD. CDR3 sequence reads: CATGLAGGVNTGELFF. Here the CDR3 DNA reads TGTGCCACCGGACTAGCGGGAGGGGTGAACACCGGGGAGCTGTTTTTT.

There are a few counts of this clone. V gene TRBV6-5 combines with J gene TRBJ1-1; D remains ambiguous. With 6 bases removed from V and 1 base from J, the gap between germline ends came to 15 bases. There are 15 residues in the CDR3. Germline assignment: CDR1 MNHEY and CDR2 SVGAGI. CDR3 region: CASRDRGRRNTEAFF. In DNA, the CDR3 is TGTGCCAGCAGGGATCGAGGGAGGAGGAACACTGAAGCTTTCTTT.

V usage is TRBV7-2 and J usage is TRBJ2-3, with 13 nucleotides matching TRBD2. J was trimmed by 5 bases and V by 4 bases; bases with no gene match: 3. The germline gives CDR1 SGHTA, CDR2 FQGNSA. This CDR3 has 15 residues. The CDR3 region has the DNA TGTGCCAGCAGCTCCCGGACTAGCGGGGGAGATACGCAGTATTTT. Protein product: CASSSRTSGGDTQYF.

The chain joins TRBV23-1 to TRBJ1-1; possibly TRBD1 for D (5 bases). TRBV23-1 is annotated as an ORF whose role is uncertain. This CDR3 spans 16 amino acids. Trimming removed 3 bases at V and 2 bases at J, with 16 bases between. The CDR3 DNA reads TGCGCCAGCAGTCAGGGCAGGGTAAGGAGAAACACTGAAGCTTTCTTT. Its protein is CASSQGRVRRNTEAFF.

This clone was found a few times. The chain uses TRBV5-1 and TRBJ2-1, with a weak D call TRBD2 (6 bases). The V gene's germline CDR1 is SGHRS and CDR2 YFSETQ. V dropped 4 bases and J dropped 6 bases, with 20 bases sitting between them. This CDR3 region has 16 residues. In DNA, the CDR3 is TGCGCCAGCAGCCACGTTCCTAGCGCTCCCGCCAATGAGCAGTTCTTC. Its translation is CASSHVPSAPANEQFF.

The genes are TRBV9 and TRBJ1-3; 8 bases fit TRBD1. V lost 3 bases, J lost 5 bases, and 4 bases stayed unmatched. Germline CDR1 is SGDLS and CDR2 is YYNGEE. This CDR3 is built from 14 residues. The DNA of the CDR3 is TGTGCCAGCAGCGGGACAGGGCACAGAAACACCATATATTTT. Amino acids: CASSGTGHRNTIYF.

The chain employs TRBV10-2 and TRBJ2-7; TRBD2 matches at 11 bases. The CDR3 is 13 amino acids. Trimming removed 9 bases from V and 3 bases from J; junction bases left unmatched: 4. Germline loops: CDR1 WSHSY, CDR2 SAAADI. The CDR3 reads CASSGTSGYEQYF. The CDR3 DNA follows: TGCGCCAGTTCCGGGACTAGCGGCTACGAGCAGTACTTC.

V is TRBV7-6 and J is TRBJ2-7; 8 positions agree with TRBD2. The CDR3 loop spans 13 amino acids. Germline V gives CDR1 SGHVS, CDR2 FNYEAQ. V was pared by 9 bases and J by 6 bases, with 10 bases of the junction left unmatched. CDR3 DNA sequence: TGTGCCAGTTCGCGGGGACTAGACGGCGAGCAGTACTTC. It is translated as CASSRGLDGEQYF.

The chain uses TRBV5-6 and TRBJ2-2, with a weak D call TRBD2 (6 bases). This CDR3 region has 14 residues. Trimming removed 0 bases at V and 6 bases at J, with 9 bases between. Germline-derived CDR1 and CDR2 are SGHDT and YYEEEE. CDR3: CASSLAGGSGELFF. The CDR3 DNA reads TGTGCCAGCAGCTTGGCCGGGGGTTCCGGGGAGCTGTTTTTT.

The CDR3 sequence is CASSSETTFTDTQYF. The CDR3 nucleotides read TGTGCCAGCAGTTCAGAGACAACTTTCACAGATACGCAGTATTTT. This rearrangement joins TRBV6-5 to TRBJ2-3; no definite D call. CDR1 MNHEY and CDR2 SVGAGI come from the germline V gene. CDR3 length equals 15 residues. Trimming took off 4 bases at V and 2 bases at J, with 13 bases between the two ends.

This chain links TRBV12-3 or TRBV12-4 with TRBJ2-5; the match to TRBD2 covers 9 bases. J was trimmed by 5 bases and V by 6 bases; bases with no gene match: 1. The CDR3 length is 12 residues. This CDR3 reads CASSGLAETQYF. In nucleotides, the CDR3 is TGTGCCAGCAGCGGACTAGCGGAGACCCAGTACTTC.

V usage is TRBV11-2 and J usage is TRBJ1-2, with 8 bases matching TRBD1. This CDR3 spans 15 amino acids. V shed 5 bases, J shed 8 bases, and the junction held 13 bases outside the gene matches. Germline CDR1 is SGHAT and CDR2 is FQNNGV. The CDR3 nucleotides read TGTGCCAGCAGCCGAGGACAGGGCGGCCGAATGGGCTACACCTTC. It encodes CASSRGQGGRMGYTF.

The J gene is TRBJ2-4, the V gene TRBV11-3, with a possible D match to TRBD1 (5 bases). Germline V CDR1 and CDR2: SGHNT, YENEEA. The CDR3 totals 14 residues. V was shortened by 4 bases and J by 0 bases, with 7 bases between the two germline ends. DNA of the CDR3: TGTGCCAGCAGCTCTCAGGGAGCCAAAAACATTCAGTACTTC. This translates into CASSSQGAKNIQYF.

The J gene is TRBJ2-7, the V gene TRBV5-6; 8 bases fit TRBD2. The CDR3 is 17 residues long. J lost 0 bases, V lost 2 bases, and 10 bases had no gene match. Germline V CDR1 and CDR2: SGHDT, YYEEEE. The CDR3 DNA reads TGTGCCAGCAGCTTAGGGTATAGCGGGGAGAGCTCCTACGAGCAGTACTTC. Protein product: CASSLGYSGESSYEQYF.

The J gene is TRBJ1-1, the V gene TRBV30; no firm D call. Trimming took off 0 bases at V and 3 bases at J, with 11 bases between the two ends. Per germline, CDR1 GTSNPN and CDR2 SVGIG (reference sequence). This CDR3 is 14 amino acids long. The CDR3 loop reads CAWSVLAGDTEAFF. The CDR3 DNA sequence: TGTGCCTGGAGTGTACTTGCAGGTGACACTGAAGCTTTCTTT. The whole variable domain, remainder taken from reference TRBV30 and TRBJ1-1, is SQTIHQWPATLVQPVGSPLSLECTVEGTSNPNLYWYRQAAGRGLQLLFYSVGIGQISSEVPQNLSASRPQDRQFILSSKKLLLSDSGFYLCAWSVLAGDTEAFFGQGTRLTVV.

The V gene is TRBV9, the J gene TRBJ2-1; TRBD2 matches 7 bases. The CDR3 runs 15 residues. Germline lookup yields CDR1 SGDLS and CDR2 YYNGEE. The V and J ends lost 1 base and 3 bases, in that order; junction bases with no gene match: 4. The CDR3 is CASSVRGVGYNEQFF. The CDR3 nucleotides read TGTGCCAGCAGCGTACGGGGGGTGGGCTACAATGAGCAGTTCTTC.

The rearrangement uses TRBV25-1 and TRBJ1-1; D remains unclear. The CDR3 loop spans 14 amino acids. Trimming removed 8 bases at V and 4 bases at J, with 17 bases between. CDR1 MGHDK and CDR2 SYGVNS come from the germline V gene. CDR3 nucleotide sequence: TGTGCCAGCTCTCCCCGCGCAGGACTCACTGAAGCTTTCTTT. Amino acids: CASSPRAGLTEAFF.

V usage is TRBV4-1 and J usage is TRBJ1-4; 8 bases align to TRBD1. The CDR3 has 14 amino acids. Per germline, CDR1 MGHRA and CDR2 YSYEKL. The trim removed 4 bases at V and 4 bases at J, leaving 2 bases unmatched. CDR3 protein: CASSLGQGNEKLFF. The CDR3 DNA reads TGCGCCAGCAGCCTAGGACAGGGTAATGAAAAACTGTTTTTT.

The table lists this clone with a count of one. Here the CDR3 DNA reads TGTGCCAGCAGTTACTCTCGGGTTCTGTCCTACGAGCAGTACTTC. Its protein product is CASSYSRVLSYEQYF. V is TRBV6-2 or TRBV6-3 and J is TRBJ2-7; D not certain. With 0 bases removed from V and 1 base from J, the gap between germline ends came to 10 bases. The CDR3 has 15 residues. Germline V gene lookup returns CDR1 MNHEY and CDR2 SVGEGT.